This T cell receptor (beta chain) was recorded in a study of cytomegalovirus exposure and HLA in healthy donors. Amplification used 60 Vbeta primers and 13 Jbeta primers. Only in-frame clones appear in the TCRdb table, and some are missing; sequencing was by immunoSEQ multiplex PCR. This sample's table reports 120,000 to 150,000 clones. The CDR3 consists of 13 residues. The ends were cut back, 5 bases at V and 5 bases at J, with 10 bases in the middle. The germline CDR1 and CDR2 sequences are SEHNR and FQNEAQ (reference sequence). This sequence originates from a woman aged 45-65 years in good health and CMV-seronegative. This sequence joins TRBV7-9 and TRBJ1-5; weak D call: TRBD1 (5 bases). The sequencing input was PBMCs. Written as DNA, the CDR3 is TGTGCCAGCAGCCCTCAGGGATATCAGCCCCAGCATTTT. This codes for CASSPQGYQPQHF.